This T cell receptor beta chain was found in a study of blood T cell repertoires in COVID-19. Per the study methods: Estimation of nucleated cell counts was performed using reference gene primer amplification. Repertoires were generated with immunoSEQ multiplex PCR, while TCRdb's copy carries only in-frame clones and drops some. V and J calls plus clone size are reproduced from that table; the DNA served to infer D and trimming. The profile shows approximately 260,000 clones, 80% to 90% of them singletons. The length of the CDR3 is 15 residues. Germline values: CDR1 SEHNR, CDR2 FQNEAQ (reference sequence). The ends were cut back, 5 bases at V and 0 bases at J, with 12 bases in the middle.

The TCR sequence derives from a woman in her fifties or sixties who had been exposed to COVID-19. V gene TRBV7-9 combines with J gene TRBJ2-3; tentatively, D is TRBD1 (7 bases). Sequenced: PBMCs or T cells enriched from blood (not recorded which). The CDR3, as DNA: TGTGCCAGCAGCCCCAGGGGGGTTAGCACAGATACGCAGTATTTT. Its translation: CASSPRGVSTDTQYF.